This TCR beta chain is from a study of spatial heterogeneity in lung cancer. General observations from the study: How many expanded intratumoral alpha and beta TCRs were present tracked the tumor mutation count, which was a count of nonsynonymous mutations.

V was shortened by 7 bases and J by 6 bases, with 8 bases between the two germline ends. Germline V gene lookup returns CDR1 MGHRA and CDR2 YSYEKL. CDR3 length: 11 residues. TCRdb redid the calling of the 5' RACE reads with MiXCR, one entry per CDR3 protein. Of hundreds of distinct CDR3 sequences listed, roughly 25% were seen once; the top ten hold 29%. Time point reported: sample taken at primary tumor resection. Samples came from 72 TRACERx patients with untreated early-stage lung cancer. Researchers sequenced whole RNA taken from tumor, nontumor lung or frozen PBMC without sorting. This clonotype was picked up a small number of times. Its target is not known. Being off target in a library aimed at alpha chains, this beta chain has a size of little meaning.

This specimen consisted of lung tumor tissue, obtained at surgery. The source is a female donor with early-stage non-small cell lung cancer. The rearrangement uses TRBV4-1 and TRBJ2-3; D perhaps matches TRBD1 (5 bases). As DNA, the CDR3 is TGCGCCAGCACTAAGGGGGATACGCAGTATTTT. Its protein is CASTKGDTQYF.